Listed below are T cell receptor beta chains from one sample, sequenced in a study of blood T cells in healthy people across ages. TCRdb reprocessed the 5' RACE reads via MiXCR and lists one record per CDR3 protein. This sample has around 2 million distinct CDR3 sequences, with about 39% found just once. The sample consisted of blood. All receptors derive from a human donor in good health. Each CDR3 is given with its conserved first and last residue. Each record gives: clone size, J gene, D gene, V gene, CDR3 length, CDR3 DNA, CDR3 protein. A D gene is named only where the DNA matches it firmly. A clone size is listed for some rows: how often the clone was seen (once, few, many), or a class if it is expanded.

. TRBJ2-7 TRBD1 TRBV29-1 14 TGCAGCGTAATACGACAGGGAGCCGCCGACGAGCAGTACTTC CSVIRQGAADEQYF
. TRBJ1-2 . TRBV15 14 TGTGCCACCAGCAGAGTGGGGCAGCCCTATGGCTACACCTTC CATSRVGQPYGYTF
. TRBJ2-3 TRBD2 TRBV4-3 16 TGCGCCAGCAGCCAAGATGCTAGCGGTTTCACAGATACGCAGTATTTT CASSQDASGFTDTQYF
. TRBJ2-5 TRBD1 TRBV20-1 14 TGCAGTGCTACCCCCGGGACAGGGGTAGAGACCCAGTACTTC CSATPGTGVETQYF
. TRBJ2-6 . TRBV7-3 15 TGTGCCACCGCTCCGGGGTCGGCTGGGGCCAACGTCCTGACTTTC CATAPGSAGANVLTF
. TRBJ1-2 TRBD1 TRBV4-3 16 TGCGCCAGCAAACCAGAGACAGGGACGACCGACGGAGGCTACACCTTC CASKPETGTTDGGYTF
. TRBJ2-7 . TRBV7-8 18 TGTGCCAGCAGCTATCAGACCAATACAGGTGTTAGCTCCTACGAGCAGTACTTC CASSYQTNTGVSSYEQYF
. TRBJ2-1 . TRBV5-6 13 TGTGCCAGCAACTTGTCAGGGTACAATGAGCAGTTCTTC CASNLSGYNEQFF
. TRBJ2-3 . TRBV7-9 15 TGTGCCAGCGAACGGTCAAACTTCGACACAGATACGCAGTATTTT CASERSNFDTDTQYF
. TRBJ1-2 TRBD1 TRBV10-3 15 TGTGCCATCAGTACCACCCAGGGGGAGGACTATGGCTACACCTTC CAISTTQGEDYGYTF
. TRBJ1-2 . TRBV20-1 11 TGCAGTGCTAGAGAGAAACATGGCTACACCTTC CSAREKHGYTF
few TRBJ2-1 . TRBV6-5 13 TGTGCCAGCAGTTACGTTTTGATGGGTGAGCAGTTCTTC CASSYVLMGEQFF
few TRBJ2-7 . TRBV21-1 13 TGTGCCAGCAGCAAATCGGGACACCACGAGCAGTACTTC CASSKSGHHEQYF
. TRBJ2-3 . TRBV4-3 13 TGCGCCAGCAGCTCGTTTCACACAGATACGCAGTATTTT CASSSFHTDTQYF
few TRBJ1-2 . TRBV9 14 TGTGCCAGCAGCCCTTTTGGGGGCTACTATGGCTACACCTTC CASSPFGGYYGYTF
few TRBJ2-1 . TRBV7-8 17 TGTGCCAGCAGGCTGGGGTTAGCTGGAGTCCGTCGCGGTGAGCAGTTCTTC CASRLGLAGVRRGEQFF
. TRBJ1-2 . TRBV4-3 15 TGCGCCAACAGCCGAGCAATAACAGGGAACTATGGCTACACCTTC CANSRAITGNYGYTF
few TRBJ2-1 . TRBV10-3 16 TGTGCCATCAGTGAACAATTCGGGAGCTCCTACAATGAGCAGTTCTTC CAISEQFGSSYNEQFF
. TRBJ2-1 . TRBV5-6 16 TGTGCCAGCAGCTTTAGGACAGCAGGCTCCTACAATGAGCAGTTCTTC CASSFRTAGSYNEQFF
. TRBJ1-2 . TRBV28 11 TGTGCCGGCAAACATAACTATGGCTACACCTTC CAGKHNYGYTF
once TRBJ2-7 TRBD2 TRBV15 15 TGTGCCACCAGCAGAGATGGGGGGGTAACCTACGAGCAGTACTTC CATSRDGGVTYEQYF
. TRBJ2-7 . TRBV5-6 13 TGTGCCAGCAGCTTGGGAATGGTCTACGAGCAGTACTTC CASSLGMVYEQYF
few TRBJ2-3 . TRBV6-1 13 TGTGCCAGCAGATCTACAGGGTCCGATACGCAGTATTTT CASRSTGSDTQYF
. TRBJ2-1 TRBD2 TRBV4-3 17 TGCGCCAGCAGCCATGGTAGCGGGGAACGGGGACGGCATGAGCAGTTCTTC CASSHGSGERGRHEQFF
few TRBJ1-4 TRBD1 TRBV4-3 16 TGCGCCAGCAGCCAAGGGATCGGACAGGCTAATGAAAAACTGTTTTTT CASSQGIGQANEKLFF
. TRBJ2-5 TRBD2 TRBV7-9 14 TGTGCCAGCAGCCCGGTCGGGGGGTCTGAGACCCAGTACTTC CASSPVGGSETQYF
few TRBJ1-2 . TRBV6-1 15 TGTGCCAGCAGTGAGTCGACCGGAGGGTCGGATGGCTACACCTTC CASSESTGGSDGYTF
. TRBJ2-1 TRBD2 TRBV20-1 16 TGCAGTGCTAGAGGGGGACTAGCGGGGGGCTTTAATGAGCAGTTCTTC CSARGGLAGGFNEQFF
few TRBJ1-2 . TRBV6-2/TRBV6-3 13 TGTGCCAGCACGATTACCGGGACCTATGGCTACACCTTC CASTITGTYGYTF
. TRBJ2-1 . TRBV18 12 TGTGCCAGCTCTGGGGAGTACAATGAGCAGTTCTTC CASSGEYNEQFF
. TRBJ2-7 . TRBV12-3/TRBV12-4 15 TGTGCCAGCAGTTTTGACAGAGGATTAGCATACGAGCAGTACTTC CASSFDRGLAYEQYF
few TRBJ2-1 TRBD2 TRBV4-1 17 TGCGCCAGCAGCCAAGATAGCGGGGGGGCCGAATACAATGAGCAGTTCTTC CASSQDSGGAEYNEQFF
few TRBJ2-5 . TRBV5-6 15 TGTGCCAGCAGCTTGGAAGGGTGGCTGGGAGAGACCCAGTACTTC CASSLEGWLGETQYF
. TRBJ1-4 . TRBV25-1 14 TGTGCCAGCAGTGTAGGACAGTTTAATGAAAAACTGTTTTTT CASSVGQFNEKLFF
few TRBJ2-1 . TRBV6-4 14 TGTGCCAGCAGTGAGATGGCCACTTACAATGAGCAGTTCTTC CASSEMATYNEQFF
. TRBJ2-1 TRBD1 TRBV7-2 15 TGTGCCAGCAGCCCATCCGGACAGGTTTACAATGAGCAGTTCTTC CASSPSGQVYNEQFF
many TRBJ1-6 . TRBV20-1 13 TGCAGTGCTGCACGCCTTCCTGTTGTCCCCCTCCACTTT CSAARLPVVPLHF
few TRBJ2-5 TRBD1 TRBV20-1 16 TGCAGTGCTGCCGATCCCTCCGGGACAGGGAAAGAGACCCAGTACTTC CSAADPSGTGKETQYF
. TRBJ2-7 TRBD2 TRBV7-2 16 TGTGCCAGCAGCTTAGAGCCCCGGGGGGGATACTACGAGCAGTACTTC CASSLEPRGGYYEQYF
. TRBJ2-7 . TRBV29-1 12 TGCAGCGTTGAGAGGGGCTCCAACGAGCAGTACTTC CSVERGSNEQYF
. TRBJ2-7 TRBD1 TRBV20-1 13 TGCAGTTCACCAACGGGGACAGGGGTCGAGCAGTACTTC CSSPTGTGVEQYF
. TRBJ2-3 . TRBV20-1 12 TGCAGTGCTACGGACAACACAGATACGCAGTATTTT CSATDNTDTQYF
. TRBJ1-1 . TRBV7-2 14 TGTGCCAGCAGCTTTCCCGGGACACTTCTGAAGCTTTTCTTT CASSFPGTLLKLFF
. TRBJ1-1 TRBD1 TRBV6-1 15 TGTGCCAGCACCCCAGGACAGGGAGGATGGACTGAAGCTTTCTTT CASTPGQGGWTEAFF
. TRBJ2-3 TRBD2 TRBV5-6 17 TGTGCCAGCAGCCTTCTAGCGGGGGGCCTCAAAACAGATACGCAGTATTTT CASSLLAGGLKTDTQYF
many TRBJ2-1 TRBD2 TRBV28 16 TGTGCCAGCAGTCCCCTAGCGGGGGGAACCTACAATGAGCAGTTCTTC CASSPLAGGTYNEQFF
. TRBJ2-1 TRBD2 TRBV3-1 16 TGTGCCAGCAGCCCTGGGACTAGCGGCTACCAAGAGACCCAGTTCTTC CASSPGTSGYQETQFF
. TRBJ1-2 . TRBV12-3/TRBV12-4 16 TGTGCCAGCAGTTACTTGCCGGGGAATACTAACTATGGCTACACCTTC CASSYLPGNTNYGYTF